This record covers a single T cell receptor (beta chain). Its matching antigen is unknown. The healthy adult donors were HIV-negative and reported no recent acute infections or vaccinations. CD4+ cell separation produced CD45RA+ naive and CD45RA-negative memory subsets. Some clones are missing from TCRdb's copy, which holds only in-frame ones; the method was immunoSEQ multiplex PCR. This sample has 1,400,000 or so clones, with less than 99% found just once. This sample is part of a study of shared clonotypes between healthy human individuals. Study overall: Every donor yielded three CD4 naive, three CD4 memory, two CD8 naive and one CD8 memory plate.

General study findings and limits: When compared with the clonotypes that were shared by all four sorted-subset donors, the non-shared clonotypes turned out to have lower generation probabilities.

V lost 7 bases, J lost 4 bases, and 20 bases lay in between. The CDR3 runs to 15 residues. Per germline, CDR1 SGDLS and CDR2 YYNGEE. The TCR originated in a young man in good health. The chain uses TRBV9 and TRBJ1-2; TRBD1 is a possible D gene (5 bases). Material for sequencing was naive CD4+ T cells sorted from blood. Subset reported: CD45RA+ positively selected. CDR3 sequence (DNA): TGTGCCAGCGGGAGGGAGGCAGGGTATGTCTATGGCTACACCTTC. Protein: CASGREAGYVYGYTF.